The 20 T cell receptor beta chains listed next were all sequenced from one sample in a study of blood T cell repertoires in COVID-19. Clones were read by immunoSEQ multiplex PCR, and TCRdb kept only the in-frame ones, dropping some. The profile shows 200,000 to 250,000 clones, nearly 90% of them singletons. Sequenced material: PBMCs or T cells enriched from blood (not recorded which). The source of these receptors is a man aged 25-45 years who had recovered from COVID-19.

The table lists this clone with a count of one. This rearrangement joins TRBV5-1 to TRBJ2-3; no firm D call. Germline V gives CDR1 SGHRS, CDR2 YFSETQ. Between the trimmed V and J ends, which lost 1 base and 3 bases, there was a span of 9 bases. This CDR3 is built from 14 residues. The CDR3 bases are TGCGCCAGCAGCTTGCAATCAGATACAGATACGCAGTATTTT. Translated: CASSLQSDTDTQYF. The entire variable domain, with the rest obtained from reference TRBV5-1 and TRBJ2-3, is as follows: KAGVTQTPRYLIKTRGQQVTLSCSPISGHRSVSWYQQTPGQGLQFLFEYFSETQRNKGNFPGRFSGRQFSNSRSEMNVSTLELGDSALYLCASSLQSDTDTQYFGPGTRLTVL.

The chain combines TRBV7-2 with TRBJ2-7; D may be TRBD2 (7 bases). This CDR3 contains 17 residues. Germline CDR1 and CDR2: SGHTA and FQGNSA. V gave up 4 bases and J gave up 4 bases, with 23 bases separating them. In DNA, the CDR3 is TGTGCCAGCAGCTCAGCGGGGCTAGCGGAAGGGGGTTACGAGCAGTACTTC. Residues: CASSSAGLAEGGYEQYF.

The chain is built from TRBV27 and TRBJ1-1; D is unclear. V lost 6 bases to trimming and J lost 1 base, with 9 bases between them. The germline CDR1 and CDR2 sequences are MNHEY and SMNVEV (reference sequence). The CDR3 runs 13 residues. The CDR3 DNA is TGTGCCAGCAGCCCGGGGTCGAACACTGAAGCTTTCTTT. Encoded protein: CASSPGSNTEAFF.

The gene calls are TRBV3-1 (or the pseudogene TRBV3-2) and TRBJ2-1; 10 bases are a match to TRBD1. Per germline, CDR1 LGHDT and CDR2 YNNKEL (reference sequence). J was trimmed by 6 bases and V by 4 bases; bases with no gene match: 9. The CDR3 loop spans 16 amino acids. CDR3 in amino acids: CASSRSSGQGRNEQFF. In DNA, the CDR3 is TGTGCCAGCAGCCGTTCGTCGGGACAGGGGCGCAATGAGCAGTTCTTC.

This clone was seen just once. The chain combines TRBV27 with TRBJ2-7, with 8 bases identical to TRBD2. From germline, CDR1 is MNHEY and CDR2 SMNVEV (reference sequence). After removal of 8 bases from V and 4 bases from J, the junction contained 7 bases not matched to a gene. The CDR3 spans 13 residues. CDR3 loop: CASSTSGGYEQYF. As DNA, the CDR3 is TGTGCCAGCTCCACCAGCGGGGGTTACGAGCAGTACTTC.

The CDR3 protein is CASSSIGYEQYF. For the CDR3, the DNA is TGTGCCAGCAGTAGTATCGGCTACGAGCAGTACTTC. The chain carries TRBV6-5 and TRBJ2-7, with D uncertain. Looked up from germline, CDR1 is MNHEY and CDR2 is SVGAGI. This CDR3 spans 12 amino acids. The ends were cut back, 5 bases at V and 3 bases at J, with 8 bases in the middle.

The V and J genes are TRBV6-5 and TRBJ2-7, with D hard to call. Looked up from germline, CDR1 is MNHEY and CDR2 is SVGAGI. The CDR3 covers 16 residues. V was cut by 0 bases and J by 2 bases, with 14 bases left in between. CDR3 protein: CASSYSSGVRTYEQYF. The CDR3 coding sequence is TGTGCCAGCAGTTACTCCTCGGGTGTGCGAACCTACGAGCAGTACTTC.

The chain links TRBV24-1 to TRBJ2-5; TRBD2 aligns across 7 bases. V was pared by 4 bases and J by 4 bases, with 11 bases of the junction left unmatched. CDR1 and CDR2 (germline): KGHDR, SFDVKD. CDR3 length: 16 residues. The CDR3 sequence: CATSEPYSGSGETQYF. In DNA form, the CDR3 reads TGTGCCACCAGTGAACCCTATAGCGGGTCAGGAGAGACCCAGTACTTC.

The chain carries TRBV6-2 or TRBV6-3 and TRBJ2-1; weak D call: TRBD1 (6 bases). The V end was cut by 3 bases, the J end by 7 bases, with 19 bases between. The CDR3 extends over 16 amino acids. Germline values: CDR1 MNHEY, CDR2 SVGEGT. Written as DNA, the CDR3 is TGTGCCAGCAGTTATATGTCTCAGGGGATTGGGAATGAGCAGTTCTTC. Its protein is CASSYMSQGIGNEQFF.

The rearrangement joins TRBV6-6 to TRBJ2-5, with D unresolved. The V and J ends lost 2 bases and 2 bases respectively, with 6 bases between them. CDR3 size: 13 residues. Germline V gives CDR1 MNHNY, CDR2 SVGAGI (reference sequence). CDR3 in DNA: TGTGCCAGCAGTTACACCAGGCAAGAGACCCAGTACTTC. It is translated as CASSYTRQETQYF.

This clone was observed once. The chain has TRBV6-5 and TRBJ1-2; TRBD1 matches 9 bases. Germline V gene data show CDR1 as MNHEY and CDR2 as SVGAGI. V shed 6 bases, J shed 3 bases, and the junction held 8 bases outside the gene matches. CDR3 length: 15 residues. The CDR3 protein is CASRSRDRVYYGYTF. CDR3 nucleotide sequence: TGTGCCAGCAGGTCCCGGGACAGGGTTTACTATGGCTACACCTTC.

The CDR3 loop reads CASSLTWGREEKLFF. CDR3 coding DNA: TGTGCCAGCAGCTTAACGTGGGGGAGGGAGGAAAAACTGTTTTTT. The chain has TRBV7-3 and TRBJ1-4, with a weak D call TRBD1 (5 bases). This CDR3 is built from 15 residues. In germline, CDR1 is SGHTA, CDR2 FQGTGA. The V and J ends lost 0 bases and 8 bases respectively, with 13 bases between them.

J is TRBJ1-1 and V is TRBV30; 12 positions agree with TRBD1. The CDR3 consists of 16 residues. Per germline, CDR1 GTSNPN and CDR2 SVGIG (reference sequence). J lost 9 bases, V lost 3 bases, and 14 bases had no gene match. The DNA of the CDR3 is TGTGCCTGGAGGGGACAGGGGGCGTCTGATAAAGACCAAGCTTTCTTT. Its protein is CAWRGQGASDKDQAFF.

The chain employs TRBV11-3 and TRBJ2-7; TRBD2 might be the D (5 bases). The germline CDR1 and CDR2 sequences are SGHNT and YENEEA. The V gene lost 2 bases and the J gene lost 6 bases, with 11 bases spanning the gap. The CDR3 is 13 amino acids. The CDR3 protein is CASSLSRGTEQYF. In nucleotides, the CDR3 is TGTGCCAGCAGCTTATCCCGGGGAACCGAGCAGTACTTC.

This chain connects TRBV5-1 to TRBJ1-2; TRBD1 agrees at 10 bases. The CDR3 spans 16 residues. J lost 6 bases, V lost 0 bases, and 8 bases had no gene match. Looked up from germline, CDR1 is SGHRS and CDR2 is YFSETQ. DNA for the CDR3: TGCGCCAGCAGCTTGGGAGGGACAGGGGATGAGAATGGCTACACCTTC. This sequence encodes CASSLGGTGDENGYTF. The full variable domain, its missing parts supplied by reference TRBV5-1 and TRBJ1-2, is KAGVTQTPRYLIKTRGQQVTLSCSPISGHRSVSWYQQTPGQGLQFLFEYFSETQRNKGNFPGRFSGRQFSNSRSEMNVSTLELGDSALYLCASSLGGTGDENGYTFGSGTRLTVV.

The V call is TRBV28, the J call TRBJ2-2; D possibly corresponds to TRBD1 (6 bases). The CDR3 has 15 amino acids. The germline V gene has CDR1 MDHEN and CDR2 SYDVKM. The ends were cut back, 7 bases at V and 6 bases at J, with 18 bases in the middle. CDR3 protein: CASNVPRQAPGELFF. DNA of the CDR3: TGTGCCAGCAATGTCCCTAGACAGGCCCCCGGGGAGCTGTTTTTT.

V is TRBV29-1 and J is TRBJ1-2, with 10 nucleotides matching TRBD1. Trimming removed 5 bases from V and 4 bases from J; junction bases left unmatched: 7. This CDR3 is built from 14 residues. CDR1 and CDR2 from the germline V gene are SQVTM and ANQGSEA. Here the CDR3 DNA reads TGCAGCGTTCTGGGGGACAGGGGCTTCTATGGCTACACCTTC. It translates to CSVLGDRGFYGYTF.

The V and J genes are TRBV28 and TRBJ2-1, with D hard to call. The CDR3 has 13 residues. The germline CDR1 and CDR2 sequences are MDHEN and SYDVKM. V was pared by 10 bases and J by 0 bases, with 10 bases between. The CDR3 reads CATLHSSYNEQFF. The CDR3 coding sequence is TGTGCCACCCTCCACAGCTCCTACAATGAGCAGTTCTTC.

To note about this clone: The germline gene is not matched at one end of the junction; a read error may be the cause. The V gene is TRBV5-4, the J gene TRBJ1-2; D uncertain. Germline CDR1 reads SGHNT; CDR2 reads YYREEE (reference sequence). This CDR3 is 13 amino acids long. For the CDR3, the DNA is TGTGCCAGCAGCTTGGTCCCTAAATATGGCTACACCTTC. Translation gives CASSLVPKYGYTF.

V usage is TRBV30 and J usage is TRBJ1-5; D remains ambiguous. The germline V and J ends were trimmed by 0 bases and 4 bases, with 10 bases remaining between them. This CDR3 has 14 amino acids. The germline V gene encodes CDR1 GTSNPN and CDR2 SVGIG (reference sequence). CDR3 protein: CAWSVLGRNQPQHF. Written as DNA, the CDR3 is TGTGCCTGGAGTGTACTAGGCCGTAATCAGCCCCAGCATTTT.